These 20 T cell receptor beta chains came from one sample sequenced in a study of blood T cell repertoires in COVID-19. The table came from immunoSEQ multiplex PCR; TCRdb's copy has only in-frame clones and leaves some out. The sample lists 84,000 or so clones, around 80% seen once, with around 12% in the top ten. Sequences were obtained from peripheral blood. The receptors derive from a woman aged 40 to 50 with active or convalescent COVID-19.

The chain has TRBV29-1 and TRBJ2-7; 9 nucleotides match TRBD2. Germline values: CDR1 SQVTM, CDR2 ANQGSEA. J lost 4 bases, V lost 4 bases, and 8 bases had no gene match. The length of the CDR3 is 14 residues. Written as DNA, the CDR3 is TGCAGCGTTGCCGCGGGAGGGCCGGTTTACGAGCAGTACTTC. Encoded protein: CSVAAGGPVYEQYF.

V is TRBV12-5 and J is TRBJ2-3, with 8 bases aligning to TRBD2. The CDR3 covers 13 residues. CDR1 and CDR2 (germline): LGHNT, FRNRAP. CDR3 protein: CATTREGLNTQYF. The CDR3 DNA follows: TGTGCCACAACACGGGAGGGCCTTAATACGCAGTATTTT.

The V gene is TRBV18, the J gene TRBJ1-1; D gene ambiguous. V lost 6 bases, J lost 3 bases, and 14 bases lay in between. The V gene's germline CDR1 is KGHSH and CDR2 LQKENI. The CDR3 runs to 14 residues. The CDR3 region is CASSSKWEDTEAFF. For the CDR3, the DNA is TGTGCCAGCTCCTCCAAGTGGGAGGACACTGAAGCTTTCTTT. Complete variable domain (other parts from reference TRBV18 and TRBJ1-1): NAGVMQNPRHLVRRRGQEARLRCSPMKGHSHVYWYRQLPEEGLKFMVYLQKENIIDESGMPKERFSAEFPKEGPSILRIQQVVRGDSAAYFCASSSKWEDTEAFFGQGTRLTVV.

This chain uses TRBV27 with TRBJ2-7; weak D call: TRBD1 (5 bases). The V end lost 3 bases, the J end lost 1 base, and 10 bases lay between the germline ends. The V gene's germline CDR1 is MNHEY and CDR2 SMNVEV (reference sequence). The CDR3 runs 14 residues. CDR3 DNA sequence: TGTGCCAGCAGTTTGCAGGGCACTTCCTACGAGCAGTACTTC. It specifies CASSLQGTSYEQYF.

This clone has only one observation. The CDR3 region has the DNA TGTGCCAGCAAGCGGGACACCTATAATTCACCCCTCCACTTT. Translated: CASKRDTYNSPLHF. This chain uses TRBV6-5 with TRBJ1-6; D possibly corresponds to TRBD1 (6 bases). Germline lookup yields CDR1 MNHEY and CDR2 SVGAGI. Between the trimmed V and J ends, which lost 7 bases and 2 bases, there was a span of 9 bases. This CDR3 comprises 14 residues.

The genes are TRBV5-1 and TRBJ2-3; D is perhaps TRBD1 (5 bases). The V end was cut by 6 bases, the J end by 2 bases, with 10 bases between. The V gene's germline CDR1 is SGHRS and CDR2 YFSETQ. This CDR3 has 13 residues. The CDR3 DNA follows: TGCGCCAGCACCAGGGTTTTCACAGATACGCAGTATTTT. This sequence encodes CASTRVFTDTQYF.

This clone came up a few times. The genes are TRBV9 and TRBJ2-5, with D maybe TRBD1 (7 bases). Germline CDR1 reads SGDLS; CDR2 reads YYNGEE. CDR3 length: 15 amino acids. V gave up 3 bases and J gave up 7 bases, with 19 bases separating them. The CDR3 reads CASSEGGWGDRTQYF. DNA for the CDR3: TGTGCCAGCAGCGAAGGGGGCTGGGGGGATCGGACCCAGTACTTC.

The gene calls are TRBV6-5 and TRBJ2-7; no reliable D call. The germline V and J ends were trimmed by 6 bases and 5 bases, with 17 bases remaining between them. Germline CDR1 reads MNHEY; CDR2 reads SVGAGI. There are 14 residues in the CDR3. The CDR3 spells CASRGSQWNHEQYF. CDR3 DNA sequence: TGTGCCAGCAGGGGTTCACAGTGGAACCACGAGCAGTACTTC.

The chain has TRBV5-1 and TRBJ2-2, with TRBD2 matching over 10 bases. Germline V gives CDR1 SGHRS, CDR2 YFSETQ. Losses at the gene ends were 4 bases for V and 1 base for J; bases not matched to a gene: 4. The CDR3 extends over 16 amino acids. CDR3 sequence (DNA): TGCGCCAGCAGCCAAGGACTAGCGGTGAACACCGGGGAGCTGTTTTTT. It codes for CASSQGLAVNTGELFF.

This chain joins TRBV4-1 and TRBJ1-1, with D tentatively TRBD1 (5 bases). CDR3 size: 13 residues. V was pared by 2 bases and J by 11 bases, with 15 bases between. Germline V lookup: CDR1 MGHRA, CDR2 YSYEKL. The CDR3 here is CASSQPQDGRAFF. The CDR3, as DNA: TGCGCCAGCAGCCAACCACAGGACGGCCGGGCTTTCTTT.

This chain connects TRBV2 to TRBJ1-6; perhaps TRBD1 as D (6 bases). Per the germline V gene, CDR1 is SNHLY and CDR2 is FYNNEI. The CDR3 extends over 16 amino acids. Between the trimmed V and J ends, which lost 7 bases and 0 bases, there was a span of 13 bases. Here the CDR3 DNA reads TGTGCCAGCATAGAATGGACAGACTCCTATAATTCACCCCTCCACTTT. As protein: CASIEWTDSYNSPLHF.

The rearrangement joins TRBV5-4 to TRBJ2-3; 8 bases align to TRBD2. V dropped 4 bases and J dropped 5; count of bases not matched to a gene: 9. There are 15 residues in the CDR3. Germline loops: CDR1 SGHNT, CDR2 YYREEE (reference sequence). CDR3 sequence reads: CASSTPGTRGDTQYF. In DNA, the CDR3 is TGTGCCAGCAGCACACCCGGGACTAGAGGAGATACGCAGTATTTT.

This chain uses TRBV25-1 with TRBJ1-6; D gene ambiguous. V was pared by 7 bases and J by 7 bases, with 17 bases between. Per germline, CDR1 MGHDK and CDR2 SYGVNS. This CDR3 contains 15 residues. The CDR3 sequence is CASTAQGSGNSPLHF. CDR3 bases: TGTGCCAGCACAGCGCAAGGGAGCGGCAATTCACCCCTCCACTTT.

V is TRBV6-5 and J is TRBJ2-3; D possibly corresponds to TRBD2 (6 bases). The V end was cut by 6 bases, the J end by 8 bases, with 18 bases between. The CDR3 covers 14 residues. Germline loops: CDR1 MNHEY, CDR2 SVGAGI. The CDR3 DNA sequence: TGTGCCAGCAGCCGGGGACTGCCCTCGGGTACGCAGTATTTT. Translating gives CASSRGLPSGTQYF.

The gene calls are TRBV5-1 and TRBJ2-7, with D possibly being TRBD1 (6 bases). V gave up 0 bases and J gave up 1 base, with 11 bases separating them. CDR1 is SGHRS and CDR2 is YFSETQ in the germline V gene. The CDR3 totals 15 residues. The CDR3 loop is CASSLGGPLSYEQYF. CDR3 DNA sequence: TGCGCCAGCAGCTTGGGGGGGCCCCTTTCCTACGAGCAGTACTTC. Variable domain in full (rest from reference TRBV5-1 and TRBJ2-7): KAGVTQTPRYLIKTRGQQVTLSCSPISGHRSVSWYQQTPGQGLQFLFEYFSETQRNKGNFPGRFSGRQFSNSRSEMNVSTLELGDSALYLCASSLGGPLSYEQYFGPGTRLTVT.

The J gene is TRBJ1-1, the V gene TRBV5-1, with 7 bases that match TRBD1. The ends lost 0 bases at V and 2 bases at J; junction bases unmatched: 4. CDR1 is SGHRS, CDR2 YFSETQ, per germline. The CDR3 is 15 residues long. The CDR3 coding sequence is TGCGCCAGCAGCTTGGAAGGGGGCCAAAACACTGAAGCTTTCTTT. The encoded protein is CASSLEGGQNTEAFF.

This clone was seen a single time. V usage is TRBV5-1 and J usage is TRBJ1-6, with TRBD1 as a possible D gene (6 bases). The CDR3 sequence is 16 residues long. Trimming removed 0 bases at V and 3 bases at J, with 10 bases between. Germline V gene lookup returns CDR1 SGHRS and CDR2 YFSETQ. This chain's CDR3 is CASSLAGAVYNSPLHF. The CDR3 coding sequence is TGCGCCAGCAGCTTGGCAGGGGCAGTCTATAATTCACCCCTCCACTTT.

The genes are TRBV5-1 and TRBJ2-7; TRBD2 matches at 7 bases. Germline assignment: CDR1 SGHRS and CDR2 YFSETQ. V was pared by 3 bases and J by 2 bases, with 8 bases of the junction left unmatched. The CDR3 totals 15 residues. CDR3 sequence (DNA): TGCGCCAGCAGCTATGGCGGGCTAGCGGCCTACGAGCAGTACTTC. This encodes CASSYGGLAAYEQYF.

The CDR3 nucleotides are TGCGCCAGCAGCCCGAACAGGGGAGGCTCCTACAATGAGCAGTTCTTC. Its protein is CASSPNRGGSYNEQFF. This chain uses TRBV4-3 with TRBJ2-1; a possible D gene is TRBD1 (7 bases). Germline V gene lookup returns CDR1 LGHNA and CDR2 YSLEER. The CDR3 sequence is 16 residues long. With 4 bases removed from V and 0 bases from J, the gap between germline ends came to 13 bases.

This clone appeared once. The CDR3 loop is CASSSSSAGNTEAFF. CDR3 in DNA: TGTGCCAGCAGTTCATCAAGTGCAGGAAACACTGAAGCTTTCTTT. V usage is TRBV28 and J usage is TRBJ1-1; no clear D gene. CDR1 and CDR2 (germline): MDHEN, SYDVKM. This CDR3 is 15 amino acids long. V was shortened by 4 bases and J by 2 bases, with 14 bases between the two germline ends.